What follows are 27 T cell receptor beta chains derived from one specimen sequenced in a study of response to subunit inactivated influenza vaccine. TCRdb reanalysed the RT-PCR reads using MiXCR and keeps one entry per CDR3 protein. In the table there are about 570,000 distinct CDR3 sequences, around 10% of which are singletons. These data were likewise used in another study, on T cells expressing NK-cell markers. That paper notes: Libraries used 5'RACE template switching adding universal primer site and UMIs.

Specimen: PBMCs from blood, collected on the day of vaccination. All receptors come from a man aged 45 to 65 who received an inactivated influenza vaccine.

This clonotype was recorded a few times. CDR3 coding DNA: TGCGCCAGCAGCCAAGATAAGCCACCGGGACAGTTCATAGATACGCAGTATTTT. This gives the protein CASSQDKPPGQFIDTQYF. The chain links TRBV4-3 to TRBJ2-3; 7 bases line up with TRBD1. The germline CDR1 and CDR2 sequences are LGHNA and YSLEER. This CDR3 is 18 amino acids long. With 0 bases clipped from V and 5 bases from J, the junction kept 14 bases outside the gene matches.

This clonotype has only a few counts. The V and J genes are TRBV10-3 and TRBJ2-1; D tentatively fits TRBD1 or TRBD2 (5 bases each). This CDR3 spans 13 amino acids. Trimming removed 7 bases at V and 2 bases at J, with 9 bases between. The germline V gene has CDR1 ENHRY and CDR2 SYGVKD. The chain's CDR3 is CAITPGPYNEQFF. The DNA of the CDR3 is TGTGCCATCACCCCGGGACCCTACAATGAGCAGTTCTTC.

The table lists this clonotype with many counts. The CDR3, as DNA: TGTGCCAGCAGGATGGGACATTCCTACGAGCAGTACTTC. Protein: CASRMGHSYEQYF. V and J are TRBV6-1 and TRBJ2-7; possibly TRBD1 for D (6 bases). V shed 6 bases and J shed 1 base, with 10 bases lying between them. This CDR3 spans 13 amino acids. Germline CDR1 reads MNHNS; CDR2 reads SASEGT.

This clonotype was counted ten times or more. The genes are TRBV6-2 or TRBV6-3 and TRBJ2-3; D call uncertain. The V gene lost 2 bases and the J gene lost 9 bases, with 18 bases spanning the gap. The CDR3 is 15 residues long. CDR1 is MNHEY, CDR2 SVGEGT, per germline. The chain's CDR3 is CASSYAQSTSGTQYF. The CDR3 bases are TGTGCCAGCAGTTACGCCCAATCGACCTCAGGCACGCAGTATTTT.

In its sample, this clonotype was seen a few times. The rearrangement uses TRBV29-1 and TRBJ2-5, with D maybe TRBD1 (6 bases). Per the germline V gene, CDR1 is SQVTM and CDR2 is ANQGSEA. This CDR3 comprises 14 residues. The ends were cut back, 7 bases at V and 5 bases at J, with 20 bases in the middle. The CDR3 loop reads CSADPRGGRETQYF. The CDR3 bases are TGCAGCGCCGACCCCAGGGGTGGTCGGGAGACCCAGTACTTC.

This chain uses TRBV4-2 with TRBJ1-1; 8 nucleotides match TRBD1. CDR1 is LGHNA and CDR2 is YNFKEQ in the germline V gene. The CDR3 spans 15 residues. V shed 0 bases and J 5 bases; nucleotides not matched to a gene: 5. The DNA for the CDR3 is TGTGCCAGCAGCCAAGAAATCAGGGGGCGAACTGAAGCTTTCTTT. Translation: CASSQEIRGRTEAFF.

This clonotype appeared many times. The chain combines TRBV14 with TRBJ2-5; TRBD2 matches 7 bases. The CDR3 consists of 12 residues. From germline, CDR1 is SGHDN and CDR2 FVKESK. Unmatched junction bases numbered 4, after V lost 6 bases and J lost 6 bases. In nucleotides, the CDR3 is TGTGCCAGCAGTGGGAGGGGCAAGACCCAGTACTTC. Translating it yields CASSGRGKTQYF.

This clonotype was observed a few times. The chain is built from TRBV7-9 and TRBJ2-1; D possibly corresponds to TRBD1 (5 bases). The CDR3 extends over 16 amino acids. Trimming removed 0 bases from V and 3 bases from J, with 12 bases in between. CDR1 and CDR2 (germline): SEHNR, FQNEAQ (reference sequence). The CDR3 here is CASSLAYQGSYNEQFF. In DNA, the CDR3 is TGTGCCAGCAGCTTAGCGTATCAGGGAAGCTACAATGAGCAGTTCTTC.

This chain joins TRBV4-3 and TRBJ2-5; TRBD2 agrees at 9 bases. Unmatched junction bases numbered 7, after V lost 0 bases and J lost 5 bases. This CDR3 contains 16 residues. Germline V lookup: CDR1 LGHNA, CDR2 YSLEER. The CDR3 sequence: CASSQDRSGGKETQYF. In DNA, the CDR3 is TGCGCCAGCAGCCAAGATCGGAGCGGGGGGAAGGAGACCCAGTACTTC.

This clonotype was seen at least ten times. In nucleotides, the CDR3 is TGTGCCAGCACGCGGTCCAGGGAAAGCTCCTACGAGCAGTACTTC. This codes for CASTRSRESSYEQYF. The V call is TRBV6-2 or TRBV6-3, the J call TRBJ2-7; D perhaps matches TRBD1 (5 bases). V lost 7 bases, J lost 0 bases, and 16 bases lay in between. The V gene's germline CDR1 is MNHEY and CDR2 SVGEGT. The CDR3 is 15 residues long.

The rearrangement joins TRBV20-1 to TRBJ2-7; D call uncertain. CDR3 length: 13 residues. CDR1 DFQATT and CDR2 SNEGSKA come from the germline V gene (reference sequence). Trimming stripped 4 bases from V and 2 bases from J, with 12 bases between. The CDR3 reads CSAKRDVTYEQYF. The DNA for the CDR3 is TGCAGTGCTAAGCGAGACGTAACCTACGAGCAGTACTTC.

V usage is TRBV19 and J usage is TRBJ2-7; 8 bases are a match to TRBD1. The V gene end was trimmed by 5 bases and the J gene end by 0 bases; junction bases not matched to a gene: 3. The CDR3 runs 14 residues. The germline gives CDR1 LNHDA, CDR2 SQIVND (reference sequence). CDR3 sequence (DNA): TGTGCCAGTAGTGCGGACAGGGACTCCTACGAGCAGTACTTC. Translating it yields CASSADRDSYEQYF.

This clonotype is a singleton in its sample. The J gene is TRBJ2-1, the V gene TRBV6-2 or TRBV6-3, with D perhaps TRBD2 (5 bases). The CDR3 length is 15 residues. The V gene's germline CDR1 is MNHEY and CDR2 SVGEGT. Trimming cost V 1 base and J 8 bases, with 15 bases left between them. The CDR3 protein is CASSYLSGSRDEQFF. For the CDR3, the DNA is TGTGCCAGCAGTTACTTGTCGGGGAGCCGGGATGAGCAGTTCTTC.

The rearrangement links TRBV6-5 to TRBJ1-2, with 8 positions matching TRBD1. Germline CDR1 is MNHEY and CDR2 is SVGAGI. V lost 3 bases to trimming and J lost 7 bases; unmatched junction nucleotides: 7. The CDR3 loop spans 14 amino acids. CDR3 nucleotide sequence: TGTGCCAGCAGTTATACCCGGACAGGGACTGGCTACACCTTC. Translated: CASSYTRTGTGYTF.

V gene TRBV9 combines with J gene TRBJ2-3, with D unclear. V was trimmed by 0 bases and J by 1 base, leaving 12 bases between them. Germline CDR1 and CDR2: SGDLS and YYNGEE. The CDR3 totals 16 residues. CDR3 residues: CASSVVTSRRTDTQYF. The DNA of the CDR3 is TGTGCCAGCAGCGTAGTCACATCAAGACGCACAGATACGCAGTATTTT.

This clonotype was seen repeatedly, ten times or more. The chain recombines TRBV20-1 with TRBJ1-2, with 11 bases fitting TRBD1. This CDR3 comprises 15 residues. Germline trimming cut 6 bases from V and 2 bases from J; bases unmatched to any gene: 8. Germline CDR1 and CDR2: DFQATT and SNEGSKA (reference sequence). For the CDR3, the DNA is TGCAGTGCCTCCCCCCGGGACAGGGGGAACTATGGCTACACCTTC. Amino acid sequence: CSASPRDRGNYGYTF.

There are a few counts of this clonotype. The rearrangement joins TRBV12-3 or TRBV12-4 to TRBJ1-2; 8 nucleotides agree with TRBD1. This CDR3 has 16 residues. The junction had 10 bases not matched to a gene; V was cut back by 7 bases and J by 0 bases. CDR3 protein: CASTLDRAATNYGYTF. As DNA, the CDR3 is TGTGCCAGCACCCTGGACAGGGCGGCTACTAACTATGGCTACACCTTC.

This clonotype was recorded many times. The chain combines TRBV18 with TRBJ2-7; the match to TRBD1 covers 10 bases. CDR1 is KGHSH and CDR2 is LQKENI in the germline V gene. Trimming removed 8 bases from V and 2 bases from J; junction bases left unmatched: 6. There are 14 residues in the CDR3. DNA for the CDR3: TGTGCCAGCAGTCCGGGACAGGGGACCTACGAGCAGTACTTC. Its protein product is CASSPGQGTYEQYF.

This clonotype was seen repeatedly, ten times or more. The chain couples TRBV12-3 or TRBV12-4 to TRBJ1-6, with TRBD1 identical over 10 bases. V trimming: 6 bases; J trimming: 7 bases; junction bases outside the gene matches: 9. There are 16 residues in the CDR3. The CDR3, as DNA: TGTGCCAGCAGAGGGGACAGGGGAATCGGGAATTCACCCCTCCACTTT. This gives the protein CASRGDRGIGNSPLHF.

This clonotype was observed a few times. The chain couples TRBV5-6 to TRBJ1-5; D gene uncertain. The CDR3 totals 14 residues. Germline V gives CDR1 SGHDT, CDR2 YYEEEE. The germline V and J ends were trimmed by 5 bases and 0 bases, with 9 bases remaining between them. The CDR3 here is CASSSTHSNQPQHF. The CDR3 nucleotides read TGTGCCAGCAGTTCGACACATAGCAATCAGCCCCAGCATTTT. The full variable domain, in which reference TRBV5-6 and TRBJ1-5 provide the parts outside the CDR3, is DAGVTQSPTHLIKTRGQQVTLRCSPKSGHDTVSWYQQALGQGPQFIFQYYEEEERQRGNFPDRFSGHQFPNYSSELNVNALLLGDSALYLCASSSTHSNQPQHFGDGTRLSIL.

This clonotype was seen ten or more times. This chain connects TRBV12-3 or TRBV12-4 to TRBJ2-3; possible D gene TRBD1, 6 bases. The CDR3 consists of 15 residues. Trimming stripped 6 bases from V and 0 bases from J, with 13 bases between. The CDR3 DNA is TGTGCCAGCAGCCCACAGGGCCTTAGCACAGATACGCAGTATTTT. It specifies CASSPQGLSTDTQYF.

This clonotype was detected ten times or more. The chain carries TRBV6-4 and TRBJ2-3; 11 bases fit TRBD2. The germline gives CDR1 MRHNA, CDR2 SNTAGT. Losses at the gene ends were 2 bases for V and 5 bases for J; bases not matched to a gene: 6. This CDR3 is built from 16 residues. CDR3 DNA sequence: TGTGCCAGCAGTGACAAGGGACTAGCGGCTGGAGATACGCAGTATTTT. It codes for CASSDKGLAAGDTQYF.

The gene calls are TRBV5-1 and TRBJ1-1, with D uncertain. The CDR3 consists of 14 residues. V was cut by 1 base and J by 3 bases, with 10 bases left in between. Germline lookup yields CDR1 SGHRS and CDR2 YFSETQ. In DNA form, the CDR3 reads TGCGCCAGCAGCTTGTTCGGGCCCGACACTGAAGCTTTCTTT. This gives the protein CASSLFGPDTEAFF.

This clonotype occurred a few times. This rearrangement joins TRBV6-5 to TRBJ1-1; D gene unclear. The germline V gene has CDR1 MNHEY and CDR2 SVGAGI. The CDR3 spans 14 residues. Trimming took 0 bases from V and 5 from J, leaving 10 bases between them. The CDR3 DNA reads TGTGCCAGCAGTTACTCGCGAGAGGGAACTGAAGCTTTCTTT. Translated, it gives CASSYSREGTEAFF.

This clonotype was seen at least ten times. The V gene is TRBV15, the J gene TRBJ2-7; D may be TRBD2 (5 bases). With 4 bases removed from V and 3 bases from J, the gap between germline ends came to 10 bases. CDR3 size: 13 residues. Germline CDR1 reads LNHNV; CDR2 reads YYDKDF (reference sequence). DNA for the CDR3: TGTGCCACCAGCATTAGCGCCAACTACGAGCAGTACTTC. Its translation: CATSISANYEQYF.

This CDR3 reads CASSRDRGGLGEQYF. DNA of the CDR3: TGTGCCAGCAGCCGGGACAGGGGCGGGTTGGGCGAGCAGTACTTC. The chain is built from TRBV12-3 or TRBV12-4 and TRBJ2-7; 10 nucleotides match TRBD1. CDR3 length: 15 amino acids. J was trimmed by 6 bases and V by 6 bases; bases with no gene match: 11.

This clonotype was recorded many times. This chain uses TRBV28 with TRBJ2-1; the match to TRBD1 covers 7 bases. J lost 0 bases, V lost 1 base, and 3 bases had no gene match. This CDR3 contains 16 residues. Germline loops: CDR1 MDHEN, CDR2 SYDVKM. The CDR3 is CASSLSAGGSYNEQFF. CDR3 DNA: TGTGCCAGCAGTTTATCTGCAGGGGGCTCCTACAATGAGCAGTTCTTC. Combining the CDR3 with reference TRBV28 and TRBJ2-1 gives the whole variable domain DVKVTQSSRYLVKRTGEKVFLECVQDMDHENMFWYRQDPGLGLRLIYFSYDVKMKEKGDIPEGYSVSREKKERFSLILESASTNQTSMYLCASSLSAGGSYNEQFFGPGTRLTVL.